This T cell receptor beta chain was sequenced during a study of beta chain features in type 1 diabetes. Study results and limitations: Type 1 diabetes patients showed a moderate but significant shortening of TCRB CDR3s in all four CD4+ subsets.

The entirety of the isolated RNA underwent reverse transcription, so expressed TCRB transcripts were sequenced. The table came from immunoSEQ multiplex PCR; TCRdb's copy has only in-frame clones and leaves some out. The sample has hundreds of thousands of clones; about 11% are singletons. CDR3 length equals 16 residues. V was pared by 0 bases and J by 4 bases, with 15 bases between. The germline V gene has CDR1 SGDLS and CDR2 YYNGEE. Worth noting for this clone: Its antigen is unknown.

This clonotype originated in a young man with type 1 diabetes. Sequenced input: naive CD4+ T cells from blood. The chain couples TRBV9 to TRBJ2-3; TRBD2 might be the D (6 bases). The CDR3 region is CASSVGASEGSDTQYF. Written as DNA, the CDR3 is TGTGCCAGCAGCGTAGGGGCTAGCGAAGGATCAGATACGCAGTATTTT.